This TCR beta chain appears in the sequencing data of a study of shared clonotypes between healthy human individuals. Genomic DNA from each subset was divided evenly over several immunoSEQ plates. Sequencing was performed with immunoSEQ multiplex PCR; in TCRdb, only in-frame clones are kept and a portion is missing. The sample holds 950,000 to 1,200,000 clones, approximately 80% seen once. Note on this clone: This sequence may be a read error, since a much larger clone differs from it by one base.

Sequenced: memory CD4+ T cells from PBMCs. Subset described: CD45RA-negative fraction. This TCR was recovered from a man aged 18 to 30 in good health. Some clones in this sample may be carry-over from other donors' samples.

The CDR3 sequence: CAWSTRRGTGNTIYF. In DNA form, the CDR3 reads TGTGCCTGGAGTACGAGACGGGGAACTGGAAACACCATATATTTT. This chain joins TRBV30 and TRBJ1-3; D gene ambiguous. CDR1 GTSNPN and CDR2 SVGIG come from the germline V gene (reference sequence). Trimming took off 2 bases at V and 2 bases at J, with 13 bases between the two ends. The CDR3 contains 15 residues.